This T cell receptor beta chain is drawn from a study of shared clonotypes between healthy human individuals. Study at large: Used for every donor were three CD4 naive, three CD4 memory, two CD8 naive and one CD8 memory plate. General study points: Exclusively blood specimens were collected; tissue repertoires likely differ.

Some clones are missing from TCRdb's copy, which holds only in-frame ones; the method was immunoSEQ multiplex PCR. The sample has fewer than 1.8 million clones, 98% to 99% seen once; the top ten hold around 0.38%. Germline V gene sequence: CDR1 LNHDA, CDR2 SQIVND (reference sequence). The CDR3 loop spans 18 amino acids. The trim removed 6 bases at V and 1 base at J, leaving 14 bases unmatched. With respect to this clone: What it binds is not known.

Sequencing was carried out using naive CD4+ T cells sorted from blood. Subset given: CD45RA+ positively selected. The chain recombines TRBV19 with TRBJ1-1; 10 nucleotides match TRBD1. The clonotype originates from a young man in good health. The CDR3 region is CASSKLRDRGWPNTEAFF. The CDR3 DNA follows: TGTGCCAGTAGCAAACTCCGGGACAGGGGTTGGCCGAACACTGAAGCTTTCTTT.